The 23 T cell receptor beta chains listed next were all sequenced from one sample in a study of OX40 agonist ivuxolimab in advanced cancers. The method was immunoSEQ multiplex PCR; TCRdb's version includes in-frame clones alone and lacks a portion of them. This sample has tens of thousands of clones, with 91% found just once. The material sequenced was CD4+ or CD8+ T cells sorted from blood, taken in a trial of the OX40 agonist ivuxolimab. These receptors originate from an adult with an advanced solid tumor such as melanoma, head and neck, liver or kidney cancer.

This clone has a single count. The chain couples TRBV15 to TRBJ2-7, with D unresolved. Germline V gives CDR1 LNHNV, CDR2 YYDKDF (reference sequence). The CDR3 is 14 residues long. V was clipped by 1 base and J by 0 bases, with 7 bases between them. The CDR3 spells CATSRGVSSYEQYF. CDR3 DNA sequence: TGTGCCACCAGCAGAGGGGTAAGCTCCTACGAGCAGTACTTC.

V is TRBV7-8 and J is TRBJ1-6; a weak D match, TRBD1 (6 bases). Germline-derived CDR1 and CDR2 are SGHVS and FQNEAQ. The CDR3 extends over 15 amino acids. Trimming shortened V by 6 bases and J by 9 bases, and 18 bases separated the two germline ends. The CDR3: CASRPPGGPISPLHF. The CDR3 nucleotides read TGTGCCAGCAGACCCCCTGGGGGGCCTATTTCACCCCTCCACTTT.

This chain uses TRBV7-9 with TRBJ2-3; D remains unclear. This CDR3 is built from 13 residues. The V end was cut by 6 bases, the J end by 6 bases, with 13 bases between. Looked up from germline, CDR1 is SEHNR and CDR2 is FQNEAQ (reference sequence). CDR3 bases: TGTGCCAGCAGGCCGGCCGCGGTGGATACGCAGTATTTT. It yields the protein CASRPAAVDTQYF. Combining the CDR3 with reference TRBV7-9 and TRBJ2-3 gives the whole variable domain DTGVSQNPRHKITKRGQNVTFRCDPISEHNRLYWYRQTLGQGPEFLTYFQNEAQLEKSRLLSDRFSAERPKGSFSTLEIQRTEQGDSAMYLCASRPAAVDTQYFGPGTRLTVL.

V usage is TRBV10-3 and J usage is TRBJ2-7, with no clear D. V was trimmed by 0 bases and J by 7 bases, leaving 10 bases between them. Germline CDR1 reads ENHRY; CDR2 reads SYGVKD. The CDR3 covers 13 residues. CDR3 sequence reads: CAISESAREEQYF. CDR3 DNA: TGTGCCATCAGTGAGTCCGCTAGGGAAGAGCAGTACTTC.

The chain is built from TRBV7-9 and TRBJ2-7; 8 positions agree with TRBD2. The germline V gene encodes CDR1 SEHNR and CDR2 FQNEAQ (reference sequence). The CDR3 loop spans 15 amino acids. J was trimmed by 4 bases and V by 1 base; bases with no gene match: 6. The CDR3 nucleotides are TGTGCCAGCAGCTTAGAGGAGCGGGAGAAATACGAGCAGTACTTC. Translated, it gives CASSLEEREKYEQYF. The full variable domain, in which reference TRBV7-9 and TRBJ2-7 provide the parts outside the CDR3, is DTGVSQNPRHKITKRGQNVTFRCDPISEHNRLYWYRQTLGQGPEFLTYFQNEAQLEKSRLLSDRFSAERPKGSFSTLEIQRTEQGDSAMYLCASSLEEREKYEQYFGPGTRLTVT.

The CDR3 bases are TGTGCCAGCAGCTTCATAATGAACACTGAAGCTTTCTTT. Amino acid sequence: CASSFIMNTEAFF. This rearrangement joins TRBV7-2 to TRBJ1-1; D remains unclear. The CDR3 runs 13 residues. Germline-derived CDR1 and CDR2 are SGHTA and FQGNSA. Trimming removed 3 bases at V and 0 bases at J, with 5 bases between.

The V and J genes are TRBV14 and TRBJ2-5, with TRBD2 matching 8 bases. Germline V CDR1 and CDR2: SGHDN, FVKESK. Germline trimming cut 0 bases from V and 5 bases from J; bases unmatched to any gene: 5. The CDR3 length is 15 residues. In nucleotides, the CDR3 is TGTGCCAGCAGCCAAGATAGCGGGATTAAGGAGACCCAGTACTTC. Residues: CASSQDSGIKETQYF.

V and J are TRBV10-3 and TRBJ1-5; 8 positions match TRBD1. The V segment lost 5 bases and the J segment 6 bases; nucleotides outside the gene matches: 9. The CDR3 loop spans 15 amino acids. Germline V CDR1 and CDR2: ENHRY, SYGVKD. The CDR3 reads CAISQGASEGQPQHF. The CDR3 coding sequence is TGTGCCATCAGTCAGGGGGCCTCGGAGGGTCAGCCCCAGCATTTT.

This clone was seen more than once but under ten times. This chain connects TRBV5-1 to TRBJ1-1; D remains ambiguous. CDR1 is SGHRS, CDR2 YFSETQ, per germline. V was pared by 2 bases and J by 3 bases, with 11 bases between. This CDR3 is 14 amino acids long. CDR3 coding DNA: TGCGCCAGCAGCTTACAATACTTGGACACTGAAGCTTTCTTT. Its protein is CASSLQYLDTEAFF.

This chain connects TRBV18 to TRBJ2-2; D remains ambiguous. The CDR3 length is 16 residues. Germline lookup yields CDR1 KGHSH and CDR2 LQKENI. V gave up 3 bases and J gave up 4 bases, with 15 bases separating them. This CDR3 reads CASSPQTKTVTGELFF. The CDR3 DNA sequence: TGTGCCAGCTCACCTCAAACTAAGACGGTCACCGGGGAGCTGTTTTTT.

The rearrangement links TRBV28 to TRBJ2-1; D possibly uses TRBD1 or TRBD2 (6 bases each). The V gene lost 3 bases and the J gene lost 4 bases, with 13 bases spanning the gap. The length of the CDR3 is 15 residues. Germline V gives CDR1 MDHEN, CDR2 SYDVKM. The CDR3 reads CASSFLGGAYNEQFF. The CDR3 DNA follows: TGTGCCAGCAGTTTTCTGGGGGGCGCTTACAATGAGCAGTTCTTC.

This clone was seen only a few times. This CDR3 reads CASSIAGQGNQPQHF. In nucleotides, the CDR3 is TGTGCCAGTAGTATCGCAGGACAAGGCAATCAGCCCCAGCATTTT. The chain is built from TRBV19 and TRBJ1-5; maybe TRBD1 (5 bases). V was cut by 3 bases and J by 2 bases, with 11 bases left in between. The CDR3 totals 15 residues. Germline CDR1 reads LNHDA; CDR2 reads SQIVND (reference sequence).

This chain uses TRBV27 with TRBJ2-7; tentatively, D is TRBD1 or TRBD2 (5 bases each). The V and J ends lost 3 bases and 1 base respectively, with 13 bases between them. The CDR3 totals 15 residues. The germline V gene has CDR1 MNHEY and CDR2 SMNVEV (reference sequence). The DNA of the CDR3 is TGTGCCAGCAGTTTTGCTCCAGAGGGGTCCTACGAGCAGTACTTC. This sequence encodes CASSFAPEGSYEQYF.

This chain joins TRBV9 and TRBJ2-1; D might be TRBD2 (7 bases). Germline-derived CDR1 and CDR2 are SGDLS and YYNGEE. This CDR3 spans 15 amino acids. The V gene lost 3 bases and the J gene lost 8 bases, with 18 bases spanning the gap. The CDR3 here is CASSESGTTSDEQFF. In DNA, the CDR3 is TGTGCCAGCAGCGAGAGTGGGACAACTAGCGATGAGCAGTTCTTC.

The chain links TRBV19 to TRBJ1-6; D perhaps matches TRBD1 (5 bases). The CDR3 is 15 amino acids. Trimming took 6 bases from V and 6 from J, leaving 15 bases between them. Per the germline V gene, CDR1 is LNHDA and CDR2 is SQIVND (reference sequence). The CDR3 region is CASRTGGLGNSPLHF. The DNA for the CDR3 is TGTGCCAGTAGGACCGGGGGTCTTGGTAATTCACCCCTCCACTTT.

The J gene is TRBJ2-1, the V gene TRBV19, with D possibly TRBD2 on 5 matching bases. Germline loops: CDR1 LNHDA, CDR2 SQIVND (reference sequence). V was pared by 5 bases and J by 7 bases, with 15 bases between. CDR3 length: 14 residues. DNA of the CDR3: TGTGCCAGTAGTGTCCCGCGTACTAGTAATGAGCAGTTCTTC. This encodes CASSVPRTSNEQFF.

The rearrangement links TRBV5-1 to TRBJ1-1, with D possibly matching TRBD1 (5 bases). Germline V CDR1 and CDR2: SGHRS, YFSETQ. Trimming stripped 4 bases from V and 9 bases from J, with 19 bases between. CDR3 size: 14 residues. The CDR3: CASSPGQGPVKAFF. CDR3 DNA sequence: TGCGCCAGCAGCCCCGGGCAGGGCCCCGTGAAAGCTTTCTTT.

The chain joins TRBV29-1 to TRBJ2-7; TRBD1 agrees at 9 bases. Per the germline V gene, CDR1 is SQVTM and CDR2 is ANQGSEA. The CDR3 totals 13 residues. Germline trimming cut 6 bases from V and 5 bases from J; bases unmatched to any gene: 8. In DNA form, the CDR3 reads TGCAGCGTGGGTACAACAGGGGGCAACGAGCAGTACTTC. It specifies CSVGTTGGNEQYF.

This rearrangement joins TRBV6-5 to TRBJ2-2; 8 bases align to TRBD1. CDR1 MNHEY and CDR2 SVGAGI come from the germline V gene. V shed 5 bases and J 5 bases; nucleotides not matched to a gene: 7. There are 15 residues in the CDR3. The CDR3 loop reads CASSPRTGSTGELFF. The CDR3 DNA reads TGTGCCAGCAGTCCCCGGACAGGGAGTACCGGGGAGCTGTTTTTT.

This chain joins TRBV5-8 and TRBJ2-7; 8 positions match TRBD1. J was trimmed by 3 bases and V by 3 bases; bases with no gene match: 2. The CDR3 length is 13 residues. The germline V gene has CDR1 SGHTS and CDR2 YDEGEE. The CDR3 DNA sequence: TGTGCCAGCAGCTCGACAGGGGTCTACGAGCAGTACTTC. It yields the protein CASSSTGVYEQYF.

This clone is judged medium-sized (0.01 to 0.1%). The chain recombines TRBV6-1 with TRBJ2-1; TRBD2 agrees at 8 bases. Germline lookup yields CDR1 MNHNS and CDR2 SASEGT. The CDR3 runs to 15 residues. Trimming took 2 bases from V and 0 from J; bases not matched to a gene: 0. This chain's CDR3 is CASSELAGSYNEQFF. The CDR3 nucleotides are TGTGCCAGCAGTGAACTAGCGGGCTCCTACAATGAGCAGTTCTTC.

The rearrangement joins TRBV6-5 to TRBJ1-1, with TRBD1 identical over 10 bases. Trimming took 0 bases from V and 3 from J; bases not matched to a gene: 1. From germline, CDR1 is MNHEY and CDR2 SVGAGI. CDR3 length: 15 residues. CDR3 bases: TGTGCCAGCAGTTACTCGGGGACAGGGGACACTGAAGCTTTCTTT. This translates into CASSYSGTGDTEAFF.

The rearrangement links TRBV11-2 to TRBJ2-1; D may be TRBD1 or TRBD2 (6 bases each). Germline CDR1 reads SGHAT; CDR2 reads FQNNGV. The CDR3 covers 14 residues. The V and J ends lost 5 bases and 3 bases respectively, with 11 bases between them. The CDR3 coding sequence is TGTGCCAGCAGCCCCGGAGGGGGCTACAATGAGCAGTTCTTC. Amino acids: CASSPGGGYNEQFF.